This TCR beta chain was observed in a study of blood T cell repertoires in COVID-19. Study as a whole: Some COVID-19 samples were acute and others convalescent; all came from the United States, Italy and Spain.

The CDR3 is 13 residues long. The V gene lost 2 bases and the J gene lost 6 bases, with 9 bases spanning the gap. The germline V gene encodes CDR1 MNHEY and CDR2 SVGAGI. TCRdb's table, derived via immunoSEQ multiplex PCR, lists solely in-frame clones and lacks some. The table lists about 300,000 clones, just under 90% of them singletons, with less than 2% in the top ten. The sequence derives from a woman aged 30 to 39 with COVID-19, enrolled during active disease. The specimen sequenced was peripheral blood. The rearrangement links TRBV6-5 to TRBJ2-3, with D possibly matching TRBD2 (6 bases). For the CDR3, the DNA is TGTGCCAGCAGTTACGGGCTAGCGGATACGCAGTATTTT. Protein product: CASSYGLADTQYF.